Reported below is one T cell receptor (beta chain). The sample is drawn from a study of blood T cell repertoires in COVID-19. About the study: COVID-19 samples from acute and convalescent phases originated in the United States, Italy and Spain. Nucleic acid was either cDNA or gDNA, and it came from T cells, B-cell-depleted T cells, or PBMCs.

Original methodology: Reference gene primer amplification gave estimated nucleated cell counts. Profiling relied on immunoSEQ multiplex PCR, and the TCRdb table lists in-frame clones only, not all of them. V, J and clone size reflect that table, while D and trimming were determined from the DNA. This repertoire shows around 97,000 clones, just under 85% found once; its top ten account for about 10%. The CDR3 spans 14 residues. The germline V gene has CDR1 MNHEY and CDR2 SMNVEV (reference sequence). V was clipped by 4 bases and J by 2 bases; unmatched bases: 3. The sequenced sample was peripheral blood. The source is a man aged 70 or older with acute or convalescent COVID-19. The chain combines TRBV27 with TRBJ2-3, with TRBD2 identical over 7 bases. The CDR3 sequence is CASSWGGDTDTQYF. The CDR3 region has the DNA TGTGCCAGCAGTTGGGGAGGGGACACAGATACGCAGTATTTT.